A single sample is the source of the 12 T cell receptor beta chains below, sequenced in a study of cytomegalovirus exposure and HLA in healthy donors. The repertoire was sequenced with immunoSEQ multiplex PCR; TCRdb's copy has only in-frame clones and lacks some. There are some 110,000 clones in the sample; approximately 90% occur only once, and approximately 2% lies in the top ten. Sequencing was carried out using PBMCs. The receptor source for this set is a man between 18 and 35 years old in good health and CMV-seronegative.

The chain is built from TRBV9 and TRBJ1-1; possibly TRBD1 for D (5 bases). Germline CDR1 reads SGDLS; CDR2 reads YYNGEE. V shed 4 bases and J shed 7 bases, with 14 bases lying between them. The CDR3 spans 13 residues. The CDR3 loop is CASSLGGQGEAFF. CDR3 in DNA: TGTGCCAGCAGCTTGGGAGGGCAGGGTGAAGCTTTCTTT.

The chain has TRBV5-4 and TRBJ2-7; 11 nucleotides align to TRBD2. This CDR3 comprises 14 residues. V was pared by 5 bases and J by 7 bases, with 8 bases of the junction left unmatched. Germline CDR1 SGHNT, CDR2 YYREEE (reference sequence). The CDR3, as DNA: TGTGCCAGCAGAATAGCGGGAGGGCCGAGGGAGCAGTACTTC. It encodes CASRIAGGPREQYF.

V gene TRBV4-1 combines with J gene TRBJ2-7; D is possibly TRBD2 (7 bases). Germline CDR1 reads MGHRA; CDR2 reads YSYEKL. Trimming took off 4 bases at V and 4 bases at J, with 14 bases between the two ends. This CDR3 region has 14 residues. The chain's CDR3 is CASSLGRGAYEQYF. CDR3 sequence (DNA): TGCGCCAGCAGCCTGGGCCGGGGGGCGTACGAGCAGTACTTC.

The chain couples TRBV2 to TRBJ1-1; no clear D. The CDR3 runs to 14 residues. Looked up from germline, CDR1 is SNHLY and CDR2 is FYNNEI. The V and J ends lost 4 bases and 4 bases respectively, with 13 bases between them. The CDR3 here is CASSVVHRGTEAFF. In DNA form, the CDR3 reads TGTGCCAGCAGTGTGGTACATCGTGGCACTGAAGCTTTCTTT.

The chain recombines TRBV29-1 with TRBJ2-7; 7 bases match TRBD1. This CDR3 has 15 residues. Germline trimming cut 4 bases from V and 2 bases from J; bases unmatched to any gene: 11. Germline CDR1 reads SQVTM; CDR2 reads ANQGSEA. The chain's CDR3 is CSVGYRGLQTYEQYF. For the CDR3, the DNA is TGCAGCGTTGGATACAGGGGTTTACAAACCTACGAGCAGTACTTC.

The chain joins TRBV6-1 to TRBJ1-1; tentative D call: TRBD1 (6 bases). The V end was cut by 5 bases, the J end by 1 base, with 11 bases between. Germline lookup yields CDR1 MNHNS and CDR2 SASEGT. The CDR3 totals 14 residues. In DNA, the CDR3 is TGTGCCAGCAGTAAGACGACAGGGAACACTGAAGCTTTCTTT. Its translation is CASSKTTGNTEAFF.

The chain links TRBV7-2 to TRBJ2-3; 9 bases line up with TRBD2. The junction had 4 bases not matched to a gene; V was cut back by 0 bases and J by 6 bases. The CDR3 is made up of 15 amino acids. Germline loops: CDR1 SGHTA, CDR2 FQGNSA. The CDR3 DNA reads TGTGCCAGCAGCTTAGCCGGACTAGCGACTGATACGCAGTATTTT. It specifies CASSLAGLATDTQYF.

The CDR3 region is CASSYGLAGVQDTQYF. The CDR3, as DNA: TGTGCCAGCAGTTATGGACTAGCGGGAGTTCAAGATACGCAGTATTTT. The chain employs TRBV6-5 and TRBJ2-3; TRBD2 matches at 13 bases. V shed 3 bases and J 5 bases; nucleotides not matched to a gene: 5. Per germline, CDR1 MNHEY and CDR2 SVGAGI. CDR3 length: 16 amino acids.

This clone was detected only a few times. This sequence joins TRBV5-1 and TRBJ2-7; 8 positions agree with TRBD2. This CDR3 region has 14 residues. Germline V lookup: CDR1 SGHRS, CDR2 YFSETQ. With V trimmed by 2 bases and J by 2 bases, 3 bases remained unmatched. The CDR3 DNA reads as TGCGCCAGCAGCTTCACTAGCGGAGCCTACGAGCAGTACTTC. This codes for CASSFTSGAYEQYF.

This clone came up a few times. The chain uses TRBV6-5 and TRBJ1-3; D is unclear. Germline CDR1 and CDR2: MNHEY and SVGAGI. The CDR3 consists of 15 residues. With 2 bases removed from V and 0 bases from J, the gap between germline ends came to 8 bases. CDR3 nucleotide sequence: TGTGCCAGCAGTTACGCGTCCCGCTCTGGAAACACCATATATTTT. Its protein is CASSYASRSGNTIYF.

The chain has TRBV25-1 and TRBJ2-1; 12 bases are a match to TRBD2. Germline V gene lookup returns CDR1 MGHDK and CDR2 SYGVNS. This CDR3 is 18 amino acids long. Trimming took 5 bases from V and 3 from J; bases not matched to a gene: 11. The CDR3 loop reads CASSKTSGSATLYNEQFF. CDR3 DNA: TGTGCCAGCAGTAAGACTAGCGGGAGCGCTACTCTCTACAATGAGCAGTTCTTC.

This clone was picked up one time. V usage is TRBV28 and J usage is TRBJ1-2; perhaps TRBD1 as D (5 bases). The CDR3 is 11 amino acids. Per germline, CDR1 MDHEN and CDR2 SYDVKM. The V end lost 4 bases, the J end lost 8 bases, and 8 bases lay between the germline ends. The CDR3 sequence is CASSSNRGYTF. CDR3 coding DNA: TGTGCCAGCAGTTCGAACAGGGGCTACACCTTC.